This T cell receptor beta chain was documented in a study of blood T cell repertoires in COVID-19. Whole-study context: Spain, Italy and the United States supplied samples that represented acute and convalescent COVID-19. Sources were T cells, B-cell-depleted T cells, or PBMCs; the material itself was cDNA or gDNA.

The table came from immunoSEQ multiplex PCR; TCRdb's copy has only in-frame clones and leaves some out. The data contain 160,000 or so clones, around 83% of them singletons. J was trimmed by 6 bases and V by 7 bases; bases with no gene match: 11. From germline, CDR1 is MDHEN and CDR2 SYDVKM. This CDR3 has 15 amino acids. The genes are TRBV28 and TRBJ2-2; 7 bases fit TRBD1. The sample consisted of peripheral blood. The clonotype comes from a woman in her 50s with acute or convalescent COVID-19. The CDR3 sequence: CASIIRTGLAGELFF. The CDR3, as DNA: TGTGCCAGCATCATACGGACAGGCCTCGCCGGGGAGCTGTTTTTT.